The 26 T cell receptor beta chains listed next were all sequenced from one sample in a study of cytomegalovirus exposure and HLA in healthy donors. 13 Jbeta primers and 60 Vbeta primers were used for the PCR. The repertoire was sequenced with immunoSEQ multiplex PCR; TCRdb's copy has only in-frame clones and lacks some. The table shows about 200,000 clones, with about 80% occurring only once. Sequencing input: PBMCs. The receptor set was obtained from a man aged 35 to 55 in good health and CMV-seropositive.

The chain uses TRBV2 and TRBJ2-2; D unclear. In germline, CDR1 is SNHLY, CDR2 FYNNEI. The CDR3 length is 15 residues. The V and J ends lost 4 bases and 0 bases respectively, with 9 bases between them. In DNA, the CDR3 is TGTGCCAGCAGTGGTGGCAGGTCGAACACCGGGGAGCTGTTTTTT. This gives the protein CASSGGRSNTGELFF.

The rearrangement joins TRBV5-1 to TRBJ2-1; unclear D gene. The CDR3 length is 13 residues. V was clipped by 0 bases and J by 5 bases, with 6 bases between them. Germline-derived CDR1 and CDR2 are SGHRS and YFSETQ. As DNA, the CDR3 is TGCGCCAGCAGCTTGGCCCCCGACAATGAGCAGTTCTTC. It specifies CASSLAPDNEQFF.

This clone was seen only a few times. V usage is TRBV7-6 and J usage is TRBJ2-1, with D possibly being TRBD2 (6 bases). The CDR3 is made up of 14 amino acids. V lost 0 bases, J lost 5 bases, and 8 bases lay in between. Germline V gene sequence: CDR1 SGHVS, CDR2 FNYEAQ. The CDR3: CASSLAAGHNEQFF. CDR3 coding DNA: TGTGCCAGCAGCTTAGCGGCGGGACACAATGAGCAGTTCTTC.

The rearrangement joins TRBV21-1 to TRBJ1-6. TRBV21-1 is given as a pseudogene. This CDR3 comprises 14 residues. The CDR3 is CASSKGGGNSPLHF. In DNA form, the CDR3 reads TGTGCCAGCAGCAAAGGAGGCGGGAATTCACCCCTCCACTTT.

The chain recombines TRBV4-1 with TRBJ2-1; 12 bases agree with TRBD2. Germline loops: CDR1 MGHRA, CDR2 YSYEKL. This CDR3 contains 18 residues. V shed 2 bases, J shed 4 bases, and the junction held 9 bases outside the gene matches. CDR3 region: CASSQNNGLAGTYNEQFF. The CDR3 DNA reads as TGCGCCAGCAGCCAAAATAATGGACTAGCGGGAACTTACAATGAGCAGTTCTTC.

This chain joins TRBV6-1 and TRBJ2-2; the D is unclear. CDR3 size: 14 residues. V was trimmed by 7 bases and J by 2 bases, leaving 11 bases between them. From germline, CDR1 is MNHNS and CDR2 SASEGT. Here the CDR3 DNA reads TGTGCCAGCAATCTAGACTTAAACACCGGGGAGCTGTTTTTT. Its protein product is CASNLDLNTGELFF.

The CDR3: CASSEVMRTDTQYF. In DNA form, the CDR3 reads TGTGCCAGCAGTGAAGTTATGAGGACAGATACGCAGTATTTT. This chain joins TRBV2 and TRBJ2-3; no clear D gene. Trimming took 1 base from V and 3 from J, leaving 8 bases between them. The CDR3 sequence is 14 residues long. Germline loops: CDR1 SNHLY, CDR2 FYNNEI. The variable domain in full, completed from reference TRBV2 and TRBJ2-3, reads EPEVTQTPSHQVTQMGQEVILRCVPISNHLYFYWYRQILGQKVEFLVSFYNNEISEKSEIFDDQFSVERPDGSNFTLKIRSTKLEDSAMYFCASSEVMRTDTQYFGPGTRLTVL.

The chain is built from TRBV2 and TRBJ2-5; the D gene is possibly TRBD1 (5 bases). There are 13 residues in the CDR3. V lost 5 bases and J lost 8, with 15 bases in between. Germline CDR1 SNHLY, CDR2 FYNNEI. As DNA, the CDR3 is TGTGCCAGCAGTTCGACAGATAGAGAAACCCAGTACTTC. Its translation is CASSSTDRETQYF. Looking up the rest from reference TRBV2 and TRBJ2-5 gives the full variable domain: EPEVTQTPSHQVTQMGQEVILRCVPISNHLYFYWYRQILGQKVEFLVSFYNNEISEKSEIFDDQFSVERPDGSNFTLKIRSTKLEDSAMYFCASSSTDRETQYFGPGTRLLVL.

The chain employs TRBV7-6 and TRBJ2-7; 7 bases fit TRBD1. Germline lookup yields CDR1 SGHVS and CDR2 FNYEAQ. J gave up 6 bases and V 6 bases, and 5 bases lay outside the gene matches. This CDR3 has 12 amino acids. CDR3 region: CASSPGGVEQYF. The CDR3 DNA reads as TGTGCCAGCAGTCCAGGGGGAGTCGAGCAGTACTTC. Full variable domain (rest looked up from reference TRBV7-6 and TRBJ2-7): GAGVSQSPRYKVTKRGQDVALRCDPISGHVSLYWYRQALGQGPEFLTYFNYEAQQDKSGLPNDRFSAERPEGSISTLTIQRTEQRDSAMYRCASSPGGVEQYFGPGTRLTVT.

The V and J genes are TRBV23-1 and TRBJ1-2; D gene uncertain. TRBV23-1 is annotated as an ORF whose role is uncertain. Trimming pared 4 bases from V and 4 bases from J, leaving 10 bases between. The CDR3 extends over 13 amino acids. The CDR3 protein is CASSPQIFYGYTF. CDR3 bases: TGCGCCAGCAGTCCACAAATCTTCTATGGCTACACCTTC.

The V and J genes are TRBV11-2 and TRBJ1-6; the match to TRBD1 covers 7 bases. The CDR3 has 14 amino acids. Germline values: CDR1 SGHAT, CDR2 FQNNGV. Trimming at V came to 5 bases and at J to 8 bases, leaving 6 bases not matched to a gene. CDR3 loop: CASSPGQKHSPLHF. The CDR3, as DNA: TGTGCCAGCAGCCCGGGACAGAAGCATTCACCCCTCCACTTT.

The gene calls are TRBV5-6 and TRBJ1-4; 7 bases fit TRBD1. Germline V CDR1 and CDR2: SGHDT, YYEEEE. With 5 bases clipped from V and 6 bases from J, the junction kept 19 bases outside the gene matches. CDR3 size: 18 residues. CDR3 nucleotides: TGTGCCAGCAGTGTTTTCAAGGAGAAGGGGGCATACGATGAAAAACTGTTTTTT. This translates into CASSVFKEKGAYDEKLFF.

This chain joins TRBV27 and TRBJ2-6, with 7 bases that match TRBD2. After removal of 3 bases from V and 1 base from J, the junction contained 0 bases not matched to a gene. The germline V gene encodes CDR1 MNHEY and CDR2 SMNVEV (reference sequence). The CDR3 is made up of 15 amino acids. The CDR3 region is CASSFGGSGANVLTF. The CDR3 nucleotides are TGTGCCAGCAGTTTCGGGGGGTCTGGGGCCAACGTCCTGACTTTC.

This clone turned up a few times. DNA of the CDR3: TGTGCCAGTACGACAGGGGACAATCAGCCCCAGCATTTT. The encoded protein is CASTTGDNQPQHF. The V and J genes are TRBV19 and TRBJ1-5; 8 bases are shared with TRBD1. The CDR3 is 13 amino acids. V shed 7 bases and J 3 bases; nucleotides not matched to a gene: 2. Germline V gives CDR1 LNHDA, CDR2 SQIVND (reference sequence). Full variable domain (remainder filled in from reference TRBV19 and TRBJ1-5): DGGITQSPKYLFRKEGQNVTLSCEQNLNHDAMYWYRQDPGQGLRLIYYSQIVNDFQKGDIAEGYSVSREKKESFPLTVTSAQKNPTAFYLCASTTGDNQPQHFGDGTRLSIL.

Turning to this clone: This same CDR3 is encoded by further DNA sequences in the sample. The chain uses TRBV5-1 and TRBJ2-5; TRBD2 matches 8 bases. Per the germline V gene, CDR1 is SGHRS and CDR2 is YFSETQ. The V gene end was trimmed by 1 base and the J gene end by 1 base; junction bases not matched to a gene: 0. The CDR3 covers 14 residues. The DNA for the CDR3 is TGCGCCAGCAGCTTGACTAGCGGCCAAGAGACCCAGTACTTC. Translation gives CASSLTSGQETQYF. The variable domain in full, with the rest retrieved from reference TRBV5-1 and TRBJ2-5, is KAGVTQTPRYLIKTRGQQVTLSCSPISGHRSVSWYQQTPGQGLQFLFEYFSETQRNKGNFPGRFSGRQFSNSRSEMNVSTLELGDSALYLCASSLTSGQETQYFGPGTRLLVL.

The chain carries TRBV29-1 and TRBJ2-3, with a weak D call TRBD2 (6 bases). Germline V lookup: CDR1 SQVTM, CDR2 ANQGSEA. The CDR3 runs to 14 residues. Trimming took 5 bases from V and 5 from J, leaving 17 bases between them. CDR3 amino acids: CSVSASDTGDTQYF. The CDR3 DNA follows: TGCAGCGTTTCGGCTAGCGACACCGGAGATACGCAGTATTTT.

V is TRBV7-9 and J is TRBJ2-7, with TRBD1 identical over 9 bases. J was trimmed by 3 bases and V by 3 bases; bases with no gene match: 3. Germline V lookup: CDR1 SEHNR, CDR2 FQNEAQ (reference sequence). The CDR3 has 14 amino acids. The chain's CDR3 is CASSFGTGSYEQYF. CDR3 coding DNA: TGTGCCAGCAGCTTCGGGACAGGGAGCTACGAGCAGTACTTC.

V usage is TRBV28 and J usage is TRBJ2-7, with 10 bases fitting TRBD1. Germline CDR1 MDHEN, CDR2 SYDVKM. This CDR3 comprises 16 residues. Trimming at V came to 3 bases and at J to 6 bases, leaving 11 bases not matched to a gene. The CDR3 loop is CASSLPPGQGNGEQYF. As DNA, the CDR3 is TGTGCCAGCAGTTTGCCTCCGGGACAGGGGAACGGCGAGCAGTACTTC.

This chain links TRBV2 with TRBJ2-7, with 9 bases identical to TRBD1. V lost 6 bases and J lost 3; bases outside the gene matches: 15. CDR3 length: 17 residues. Germline V lookup: CDR1 SNHLY, CDR2 FYNNEI. The CDR3 bases are TGTGCCAGCAGCGGCCCGCAGACAGGGGGAATATACTACGAGCAGTACTTC. Protein: CASSGPQTGGIYYEQYF.

V usage is TRBV6-4 and J usage is TRBJ2-1, with 10 bases fitting TRBD2. V lost 4 bases, J lost 0 bases, and 3 bases stayed unmatched. The CDR3 length is 16 residues. Germline CDR1 reads MRHNA; CDR2 reads SNTAGT. CDR3 nucleotide sequence: TGTGCCAGCAGTGCGAGCGGGAGGGTCTCCTACAATGAGCAGTTCTTC. Residues: CASSASGRVSYNEQFF.

V is TRBV11-2 and J is TRBJ2-3; 13 bases map to TRBD2. V lost 3 bases and J lost 3; bases outside the gene matches: 3. This CDR3 contains 16 residues. Germline assignment: CDR1 SGHAT and CDR2 FQNNGV. CDR3 sequence (DNA): TGTGCCAGCAGCTTCCGACTAGCGGGGGGAACAGATACGCAGTATTTT. Its translation is CASSFRLAGGTDTQYF.

In nucleotides, the CDR3 is TGTGCCAGCTGCGAGGGCAGGGGGTCCTACAATGAGCAGTTCTTC. The encoded protein is CASCEGRGSYNEQFF. The rearrangement uses TRBV18 and TRBJ2-1; 7 bases fit TRBD1. The germline V gene encodes CDR1 KGHSH and CDR2 LQKENI. The CDR3 runs 15 residues. Trimming removed 7 bases from V and 1 base from J; junction bases left unmatched: 7.

The chain recombines TRBV6-5 with TRBJ2-3; D unresolved. Trimming removed 2 bases at V and 4 bases at J, with 10 bases between. The CDR3 has 14 amino acids. Germline values: CDR1 MNHEY, CDR2 SVGAGI. This chain's CDR3 is CASSYDTWADTQYF. The CDR3 DNA reads TGTGCCAGCAGTTACGACACTTGGGCAGATACGCAGTATTTT.

The CDR3 region has the DNA TGCGCCAGCAGCACAGACAGGGGAGTCCTCTACGAGCAGTACTTC. Protein product: CASSTDRGVLYEQYF. V gene TRBV4-3 combines with J gene TRBJ2-7; 8 nucleotides align to TRBD1. CDR1 and CDR2 (germline): LGHNA, YSLEER. The V segment lost 5 bases and the J segment 3 bases; nucleotides outside the gene matches: 9. The CDR3 is 15 residues long.

A few counts support this clone. The rearrangement joins TRBV18 to TRBJ2-5, with 7 bases aligning to TRBD1. The J segment lost 2 bases and the V segment lost 3 bases, leaving 12 bases of the junction unmatched. This CDR3 region has 17 residues. Germline CDR1 reads KGHSH; CDR2 reads LQKENI. The CDR3 region has the DNA TGTGCCAGCTCACCGAGACAGGGTGGACCCTCTCAAGAGACCCAGTACTTC. Protein: CASSPRQGGPSQETQYF.

This chain connects TRBV13 to TRBJ2-7; 13 bases are a match to TRBD2. The CDR3 loop spans 16 amino acids. The V gene end was trimmed by 0 bases and the J gene end by 3 bases; junction bases not matched to a gene: 2. Germline V gene lookup returns CDR1 PRHDT and CDR2 FYEKMQ (reference sequence). The DNA of the CDR3 is TGTGCCAGCAGCTTAGGGACTAGCGGGGGGTTCTACGAGCAGTACTTC. As protein: CASSLGTSGGFYEQYF.